This T cell receptor (beta chain) emerged from a study of blood T cell repertoires in COVID-19. For the study at large: The United States, Italy and Spain supplied acute and convalescent COVID-19 samples. The analysed material was cDNA or gDNA that came from T cells, B-cell-depleted T cells, or PBMCs.

The junction had 3 bases not matched to a gene; V was cut back by 3 bases and J by 1 base. The CDR3 totals 15 residues. In germline, CDR1 is SNHLY, CDR2 FYNNEI. In the authors' workflow: Using reference gene primer amplification, nucleated cell counts were estimated. Method: immunoSEQ multiplex PCR; TCRdb's copy keeps in-frame clones and lacks some. The V and J calls and clone size are taken from that table; D and trimming were inferred from the DNA. This sample yields about 380,000 clones, of which roughly 86% are seen a single time; roughly 1.1% belongs to the top ten. The chain links TRBV2 to TRBJ1-1; 9 bases match TRBD1. Sequenced material: peripheral blood. The source of this sequence is a human donor with acute or convalescent COVID-19. The donor label of this sample is uncertain. In nucleotides, the CDR3 is TGTGCCAGCAGTGATCCGGGACAGGGGAACACTGAAGCTTTCTTT. Translated, it gives CASSDPGQGNTEAFF.